Below, 17 T cell receptor beta chains from the same sample are listed, as sequenced in a study of blood T cell repertoires in COVID-19. Profiling relied on immunoSEQ multiplex PCR, and the TCRdb table lists in-frame clones only, not all of them. The repertoire has more than 300,000 clones, about nine tenths of them found once; the top ten carry nearly 6.5%. Sequenced: peripheral blood. Receptor source: a woman between 50 and 59 years old with COVID-19, enrolled during active disease.

This sequence joins TRBV30 and TRBJ2-7, with D maybe TRBD2 (5 bases). Germline CDR1 reads GTSNPN; CDR2 reads SVGIG (reference sequence). The CDR3 runs to 11 residues. V lost 1 base, J lost 6 bases, and 7 bases lay in between. This CDR3 is CAWSDGIEQYF. The CDR3 DNA reads TGTGCCTGGAGTGACGGGATCGAGCAGTACTTC.

The V gene is TRBV3-1 (or the pseudogene TRBV3-2), the J gene TRBJ2-3; tentative D call: TRBD2 (6 bases). The CDR3 totals 14 residues. Per germline, CDR1 LGHDT and CDR2 YNNKEL (reference sequence). Trimming removed 1 base from V and 4 bases from J, with 9 bases in between. The CDR3 nucleotides are TGTGCCAGCAGCCAAGCGGGGAGGTCAGATACGCAGTATTTT. Amino acids: CASSQAGRSDTQYF.

The J gene is TRBJ2-1, the V gene TRBV4-1; 9 bases map to TRBD2. The CDR3 loop spans 18 amino acids. CDR1 and CDR2 (germline): MGHRA, YSYEKL. J lost 4 bases, V lost 3 bases, and 13 bases had no gene match. This CDR3 reads CASSQEPPTSGKYNEQFF. In nucleotides, the CDR3 is TGCGCCAGCAGCCAGGAGCCCCCGACTAGCGGTAAATACAATGAGCAGTTCTTC.

The chain combines TRBV2 with TRBJ2-6; perhaps TRBD2 as D (6 bases). Germline CDR1 SNHLY, CDR2 FYNNEI. Trimming removed 4 bases from V and 4 bases from J, with 11 bases in between. The CDR3 consists of 15 residues. CDR3 bases: TGTGCCAGCAGTGGAGAAGGGAGGGGGGCCAACGTCCTGACTTTC. Translation gives CASSGEGRGANVLTF.

The chain combines TRBV3-1 (or the pseudogene TRBV3-2) with TRBJ2-1; D possibly corresponds to TRBD2 (5 bases). Deletions cut 4 bases from V and 0 bases from J, with 16 bases between. The CDR3 runs to 17 residues. In germline, CDR1 is LGHDT, CDR2 YNNKEL (reference sequence). The CDR3 DNA follows: TGTGCCAGCAGCCCCAGGATAGCGTTGAGCTCCTACAATGAGCAGTTCTTC. This sequence encodes CASSPRIALSSYNEQFF.

The chain recombines TRBV18 with TRBJ1-1; maybe TRBD1 (5 bases). In germline, CDR1 is KGHSH, CDR2 LQKENI. This CDR3 region has 14 residues. V was trimmed by 6 bases and J by 1 base, leaving 12 bases between them. In DNA, the CDR3 is TGTGCCAGCTCCCTTCAGGGTGAGAACACTGAAGCTTTCTTT. The encoded protein is CASSLQGENTEAFF. Using reference TRBV18 and TRBJ1-1 for the parts outside the CDR3, the full variable domain is NAGVMQNPRHLVRRRGQEARLRCSPMKGHSHVYWYRQLPEEGLKFMVYLQKENIIDESGMPKERFSAEFPKEGPSILRIQQVVRGDSAAYFCASSLQGENTEAFFGQGTRLTVV.

This clone was seen ten or more times. The chain has TRBV6-6 and TRBJ2-7, with D perhaps matching TRBD2 (5 bases). V was cut by 2 bases and J by 1 base, with 9 bases left in between. Germline V lookup: CDR1 MNHNY, CDR2 SVGAGI (reference sequence). The CDR3 sequence is 14 residues long. The CDR3 region has the DNA TGTGCCAGCAGTTACGCGGGCAGATCCTACGAGCAGTACTTC. This codes for CASSYAGRSYEQYF.

V usage is TRBV19 and J usage is TRBJ2-5, with TRBD2 matching over 7 bases. Germline trimming cut 7 bases from V and 3 bases from J; bases unmatched to any gene: 2. Germline loops: CDR1 LNHDA, CDR2 SQIVND (reference sequence). The CDR3 runs 12 residues. The CDR3 region has the DNA TGTGCCAGTACGAGCGGGAAAGAGACCCAGTACTTC. The encoded protein is CASTSGKETQYF.

V and J are TRBV3-1 (or the pseudogene TRBV3-2) and TRBJ2-2; 10 bases fit TRBD2. The ends lost 3 bases at V and 4 bases at J; junction bases unmatched: 14. Germline V lookup: CDR1 LGHDT, CDR2 YNNKEL (reference sequence). This CDR3 contains 19 residues. The CDR3 DNA reads TGTGCCAGCAGCCAGCAGACCCCCGGGACTAGCGTAGGCACCGGGGAGCTGTTTTTT. Its protein is CASSQQTPGTSVGTGELFF.

V and J are TRBV25-1 and TRBJ1-2; the D is unclear. The V gene lost 4 bases and the J gene lost 3 bases, with 12 bases spanning the gap. The CDR3 runs 14 residues. Germline V gene data show CDR1 as MGHDK and CDR2 as SYGVNS. DNA for the CDR3: TGTGCCAGCAGTGCAGACTTACCCTACTATGGCTACACCTTC. Its protein is CASSADLPYYGYTF.

This chain connects TRBV18 to TRBJ2-1; TRBD2 agrees at 15 bases. CDR1 is KGHSH and CDR2 is LQKENI in the germline V gene. V lost 2 bases and J lost 8; bases outside the gene matches: 7. The CDR3 runs 17 residues. The CDR3 region is CASSPSSGLAGGDEQFF. In nucleotides, the CDR3 is TGTGCCAGCTCACCATCTTCCGGACTAGCGGGAGGGGATGAGCAGTTCTTC.

V and J are TRBV7-6 and TRBJ2-2; 9 bases map to TRBD2. This CDR3 contains 16 residues. V was clipped by 2 bases and J by 6 bases; unmatched bases: 7. Germline V gene data show CDR1 as SGHVS and CDR2 as FNYEAQ. The DNA for the CDR3 is TGTGCCAGCAGCTTAACTGGCGGGAGGGCCCCCGGGGAGCTGTTTTTT. This encodes CASSLTGGRAPGELFF.

The rearrangement links TRBV20-1 to TRBJ2-7; no clear D. Germline V lookup: CDR1 DFQATT, CDR2 SNEGSKA (reference sequence). Trimming removed 3 bases from V and 3 bases from J, with 9 bases in between. The CDR3 spans 12 residues. The CDR3 bases are TGCAGTGCTAGTGGGCAGTACTACGAGCAGTACTTC. Its protein product is CSASGQYYEQYF.

The chain is built from TRBV3-1 (or the pseudogene TRBV3-2) and TRBJ2-5; 11 nucleotides line up with TRBD2. J lost 4 bases, V lost 4 bases, and 20 bases had no gene match. The CDR3 sequence is 20 residues long. Per germline, CDR1 LGHDT and CDR2 YNNKEL (reference sequence). CDR3 protein: CASSPQGSGTSGERVETQYF. CDR3 DNA: TGTGCCAGCAGCCCCCAGGGGTCCGGGACTAGCGGAGAGAGGGTAGAGACCCAGTACTTC.

The CDR3 nucleotides read TGTGCCAGCAGAGAGAGAGGGGGCTTAGACCGCTACACCTTC. It is translated as CASRERGGLDRYTF. The chain has TRBV11-2 and TRBJ1-2, with 7 bases lining up with TRBD1. V lost 6 bases and J lost 9; bases outside the gene matches: 13. CDR3 size: 14 residues. From germline, CDR1 is SGHAT and CDR2 FQNNGV. The variable domain in full, with the rest retrieved from reference TRBV11-2 and TRBJ1-2, is EAGVAQSPRYKIIEKRQSVAFWCNPISGHATLYWYQQILGQGPKLLIQFQNNGVVDDSQLPKDRFSAERLKGVDSTLKIQPAKLEDSAVYLCASRERGGLDRYTFGSGTRLTVV.

The rearrangement joins TRBV5-1 to TRBJ2-1, with 10 bases aligning to TRBD1. Germline V gives CDR1 SGHRS, CDR2 YFSETQ. Losses at the gene ends were 3 bases for V and 0 bases for J; bases not matched to a gene: 0. The CDR3 length is 15 residues. CDR3 coding DNA: TGCGCCAGCAGCTGGACAGGGGGCTCCTACAATGAGCAGTTCTTC. It codes for CASSWTGGSYNEQFF.

As DNA, the CDR3 is TGTGCCAGCAGCTTACTCCGCACTGAGGAGGGCCAAGATACGCAGTATTTT. It encodes CASSLLRTEEGQDTQYF. V gene TRBV7-6 combines with J gene TRBJ2-3, with D possibly matching TRBD2 (6 bases). Between the trimmed V and J ends, which lost 2 bases and 5 bases, there was a span of 20 bases. The CDR3 loop spans 17 amino acids. Germline V gene lookup returns CDR1 SGHVS and CDR2 FNYEAQ.